Listed below are T cell receptor beta chains from one sample, sequenced in a study of shared clonotypes between healthy human individuals. Assay used: immunoSEQ multiplex PCR; TCRdb lists only in-frame clones, some missing. This table has about 800,000 clones, about 96% appearing once. Sequenced: naive CD8+ T cells sorted from blood. The receptors originated from a man in his thirties or forties in good health. CDR3s include the opening cysteine and the closing phenylalanine or tryptophan. A D gene is named only where the DNA matches it firmly. Size values are once, few and many counts, or a class for expanded clones, and some rows have none.

D gene,clone size,V gene,CDR3 length,J gene,CDR3 DNA,CDR3 protein
-,-,TRBV6-4,13,TRBJ2-7,TGTGCCAGCAGAGGTACAGTTGACTACGAGCAGTACTTC,CASRGTVDYEQYF
-,-,TRBV28,15,TRBJ1-1,TGTGCCAGCTACCCCCAGGGACTTTCGACTACTGAAGCTTTCTTT,CASYPQGLSTTEAFF
-,-,TRBV19,12,TRBJ1-2,TGTGCTACTCAACAGGACCTCTATGGCTACACCTTC,CATQQDLYGYTF
TRBD2,once,TRBV28,18,TRBJ2-5,TGTGCCAGCACCCTCTCAGGGGGGGGACTAGCGGGACGAGAGACCCAGTACTTC,CASTLSGGGLAGRETQYF
TRBD1,-,TRBV28,16,TRBJ1-5,TGTGCCAGCAGTTACAGGACAGGGAACATCGGTCAGCCCCAGCATTTT,CASSYRTGNIGQPQHF
-,-,TRBV5-1,14,TRBJ1-1,TGCGCCAGCAGCTTGGCCCCAGGGGATCTAGGAGCTTTCTTT,CASSLAPGDLGAFF
-,-,TRBV5-1,12,TRBJ2-1,TGCGCCAGCAGCGCAGACGACAATGAGCAGTTCTTC,CASSADDNEQFF
TRBD2,-,TRBV30,13,TRBJ2-7,TGTGCCTGGAGTGGGTCTAGCGGCTACGAGCAGTACTTC,CAWSGSSGYEQYF
-,-,TRBV28,12,TRBJ2-7,TGTGCCAGTATCTCTGGGGGCTACGAGCAGTACTTC,CASISGGYEQYF
-,once,TRBV7-9,13,TRBJ2-7,TGTGCCAGCAGTCCGAGCCCAGCCTACGAGCAGTACTTC,CASSPSPAYEQYF
TRBD1,-,TRBV11-3,15,TRBJ2-3,TGTGCCAGCAGCCGCCGACAGGGTGTCTCAGATACGCAGTATTTT,CASSRRQGVSDTQYF
-,-,TRBV4-2,15,TRBJ2-5,TGTGCCAGCAGCCAAGTTTGGGGGCGCTGGGAGACCCAGTACTTC,CASSQVWGRWETQYF
-,-,TRBV28,14,TRBJ2-7,TGTGCCAGCAGCCCATTCGCGGACGCCTACGAGCAGTACTTC,CASSPFADAYEQYF
-,few,TRBV28,12,TRBJ2-7,TGTGCCAGCAGCCGGACAGACTACGAGCAGTACTTC,CASSRTDYEQYF
-,-,TRBV10-3,14,TRBJ2-7,TGTGCCATCAGTGAACCGGGACAAGGCTACGAGCAGTACTTC,CAISEPGQGYEQYF
-,-,TRBV28,16,TRBJ1-1,TGTGCCAGCAGGACCGGGGACGTCATAACCAACACTGAAGCTTTCTTT,CASRTGDVITNTEAFF
TRBD2,-,TRBV7-6,16,TRBJ2-3,TGTGCCAGCAGCTTAGCGCTAGCGGGAGCGACAGATACGCAGTATTTT,CASSLALAGATDTQYF
-,-,TRBV27,12,TRBJ2-3,TGTGCCAGCAGTAGGGGCCCAGATACGCAGTATTTT,CASSRGPDTQYF
TRBD2,-,TRBV27,14,TRBJ2-7,TGTGCCAGCAGCCCCGGGACTAGCGGGTACGCGCAGTACTTC,CASSPGTSGYAQYF
-,-,TRBV9,15,TRBJ2-5,TGTGCCAGCAGCCCTCAGGGAACGGGCGAAGAGACCCAGTACTTC,CASSPQGTGEETQYF
-,-,TRBV18,12,TRBJ2-1,TGTGCCAGCTCCACGGCTGACGGTGAGCAGTTCTTC,CASSTADGEQFF
TRBD2,once,TRBV4-1,15,TRBJ2-7,TGCGCCAGCAGCCCCGGGACTAGCGGGAGTTACGAGCAGTACTTC,CASSPGTSGSYEQYF
-,-,TRBV4-1,15,TRBJ1-1,TGCGCCAGCAGCCAAGCCCAGGGGATGAACACTGAAGCTTTCTTT,CASSQAQGMNTEAFF
-,-,TRBV5-1,16,TRBJ1-1,TGCGCCAGCAGCTTAGAAGTGTCAGGCTTGAACACTGAAGCTTTCTTT,CASSLEVSGLNTEAFF
TRBD1,-,TRBV27,15,TRBJ1-2,TGTGCCAGCAGTCCTCAGACAGGGATCAACTATGGCTACACCTTC,CASSPQTGINYGYTF